This T cell receptor (beta chain) was sequenced during a study of OX40 agonist ivuxolimab in advanced cancers. Study context: 40% to 50% of patients had received prior checkpoint inhibitor therapy. Study outcomes and limitations: The CD4+ and CD8+ T cells in the blood had expanded clonally by week 6 at 0.1 to 3.0 mg/kg.

About this clone: Its matching antigen is unknown.

The CDR3 is made up of 14 amino acids. From germline, CDR1 is MNHEY and CDR2 SVGAGI. The V end was cut by 8 bases, the J end by 0 bases, with 13 bases between. The data were produced by immunoSEQ multiplex PCR, yet TCRdb's version contains in-frame clones alone and is incomplete. The repertoire holds under 20,000 clones, with approximately 84% as singletons. The source of this sequence is an adult with an advanced solid tumor such as melanoma, head and neck, liver or kidney cancer. Sequences were derived from CD4+ or CD8+ T cells sorted from blood, sampled in a trial of the OX40 agonist ivuxolimab. This sequence joins TRBV6-5 and TRBJ1-1; no firm D call. Here the CDR3 DNA reads TGTGCCAGCCTGAGTTGGCAGCTGAACACTGAAGCTTTCTTT. It specifies CASLSWQLNTEAFF.